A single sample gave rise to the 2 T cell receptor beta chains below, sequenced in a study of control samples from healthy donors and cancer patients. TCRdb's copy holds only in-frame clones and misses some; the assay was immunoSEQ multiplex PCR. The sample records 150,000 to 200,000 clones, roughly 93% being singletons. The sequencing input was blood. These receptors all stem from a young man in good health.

This CDR3 reads CASSKARDSAPGELFF. The CDR3 nucleotides are TGTGCCAGCAGCAAAGCCCGGGACAGCGCCCCCGGGGAGCTGTTTTTT. This chain uses TRBV21-1 with TRBJ2-2; TRBD1 is taken as the D call from the table, unchecked against the DNA. TRBV21-1 is a known pseudogene. The CDR3 covers 16 residues.

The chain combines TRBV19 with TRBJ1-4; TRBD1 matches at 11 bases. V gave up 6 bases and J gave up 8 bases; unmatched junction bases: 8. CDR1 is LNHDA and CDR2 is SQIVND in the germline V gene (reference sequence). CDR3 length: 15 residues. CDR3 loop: CASSNLGQGGEKLFF. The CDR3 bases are TGTGCCAGTAGCAACCTGGGACAGGGGGGAGAAAAACTGTTTTTT.